This paragraph reports one T cell receptor (beta chain). The CDR3 has 14 amino acids. CDR1 is MDHEN and CDR2 is SYDVKM in the germline V gene. Deletions cut 7 bases from V and 3 bases from J, with 13 bases between. Profiling relied on immunoSEQ multiplex PCR, and the TCRdb table lists in-frame clones only, not all of them. The table lists roughly 220,000 clones, just under 85% of them singletons. The study drew participants aged about 18 to 95 years from roughly 25 US areas. Allocation to cohorts depended on clinical history reported by the participants. Two consecutive negative NP/OP PCR tests, clearance, or resolved symptoms defined Cohort 3 recovery. The record originates from a study of blood T cell repertoires in COVID-19. Whole-study context: Whether acute or convalescent, the COVID-19 samples came from the United States, Italy and Spain.

The TCR originated in a middle-aged man who had recovered from COVID-19. The sequencing sample was made of PBMCs or T cells enriched from blood (not recorded which). The V and J genes are TRBV28 and TRBJ2-4, with D perhaps matching TRBD1 (6 bases). The chain's CDR3 is CASNPQGIKNIQYF. The CDR3 DNA sequence: TGTGCCAGCAACCCACAGGGCATCAAAAACATTCAGTACTTC.